This TCR beta chain was identified during a study of blood T cell repertoires in COVID-19. Across the whole study: Sites across the United States, Italy and Spain contributed samples from acute and convalescent COVID-19. Sample material is recorded as cDNA or gDNA derived from T cells, B-cell-depleted T cells, or PBMCs.

The CDR3 length is 16 residues. J lost 7 bases, V lost 3 bases, and 5 bases had no gene match. CDR1 and CDR2 from the germline V gene are SGHKS and YYEKEE (reference sequence). Original data processing: Reference gene primer amplification gave estimated nucleated cell counts. This table comes from immunoSEQ multiplex PCR, and its TCRdb copy is limited to in-frame clones, with some not included. V and J calls plus clone size are reproduced from that table; the DNA served to infer D and trimming. Of under 150,000 clones in the sample, around nine tenths were seen once. The chain uses TRBV5-5 and TRBJ2-2; 14 bases agree with TRBD2. Material: peripheral blood. This TCR was recovered from a human donor in a cohort sampled during active COVID-19. For the CDR3, the DNA is TGTGCCAGCAGCTGGGGACTAGCGGGAGTTAGCGGGGAGCTGTTTTTT. Residues: CASSWGLAGVSGELFF.